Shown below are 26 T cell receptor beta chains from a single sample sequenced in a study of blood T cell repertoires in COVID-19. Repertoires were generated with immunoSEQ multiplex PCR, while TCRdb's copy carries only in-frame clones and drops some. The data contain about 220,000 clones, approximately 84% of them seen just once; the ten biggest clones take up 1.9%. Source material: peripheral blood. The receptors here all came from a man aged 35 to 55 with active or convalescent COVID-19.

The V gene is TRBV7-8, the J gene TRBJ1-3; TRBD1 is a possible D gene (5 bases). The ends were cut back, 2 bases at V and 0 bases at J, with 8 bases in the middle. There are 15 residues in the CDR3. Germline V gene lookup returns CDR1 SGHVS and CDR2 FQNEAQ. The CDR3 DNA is TGTGCCAGCAGCTTACGACAGTACTCTGGAAACACCATATATTTT. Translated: CASSLRQYSGNTIYF.

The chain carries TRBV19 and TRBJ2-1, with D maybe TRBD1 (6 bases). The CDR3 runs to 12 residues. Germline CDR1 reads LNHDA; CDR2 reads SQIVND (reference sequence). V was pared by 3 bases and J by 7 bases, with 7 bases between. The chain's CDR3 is CASSMQGNEQFF. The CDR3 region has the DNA TGTGCCAGTAGTATGCAGGGGAATGAGCAGTTCTTC.

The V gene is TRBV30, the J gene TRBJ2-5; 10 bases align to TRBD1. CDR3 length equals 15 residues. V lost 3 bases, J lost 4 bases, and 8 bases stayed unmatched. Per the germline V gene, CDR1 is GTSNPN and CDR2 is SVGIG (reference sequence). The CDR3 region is CAWSFGQGVLETQYF. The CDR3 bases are TGTGCCTGGAGCTTCGGACAGGGGGTTTTAGAGACCCAGTACTTC.

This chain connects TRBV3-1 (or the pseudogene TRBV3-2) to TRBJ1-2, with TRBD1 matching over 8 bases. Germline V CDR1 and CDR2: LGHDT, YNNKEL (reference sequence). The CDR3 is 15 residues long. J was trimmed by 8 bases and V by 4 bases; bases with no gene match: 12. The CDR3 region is CASSPPGGGRWGYTF. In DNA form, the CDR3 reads TGTGCCAGCAGCCCACCAGGGGGCGGACGGTGGGGCTACACCTTC.

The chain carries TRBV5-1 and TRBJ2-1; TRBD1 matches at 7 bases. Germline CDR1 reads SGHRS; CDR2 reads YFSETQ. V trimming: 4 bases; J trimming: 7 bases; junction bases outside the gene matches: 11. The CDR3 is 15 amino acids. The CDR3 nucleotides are TGCGCCAGCAGCCCAACACAGACAGGGAAGAATGAGCAGTTCTTC. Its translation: CASSPTQTGKNEQFF.

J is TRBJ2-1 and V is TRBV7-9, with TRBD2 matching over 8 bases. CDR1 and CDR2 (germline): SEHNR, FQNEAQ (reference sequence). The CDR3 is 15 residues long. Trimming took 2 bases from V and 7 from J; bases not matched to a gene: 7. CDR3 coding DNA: TGTGCCAGCAGCTTATCAGCGGGGGTGAGGAATGAGCAGTTCTTC. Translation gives CASSLSAGVRNEQFF.

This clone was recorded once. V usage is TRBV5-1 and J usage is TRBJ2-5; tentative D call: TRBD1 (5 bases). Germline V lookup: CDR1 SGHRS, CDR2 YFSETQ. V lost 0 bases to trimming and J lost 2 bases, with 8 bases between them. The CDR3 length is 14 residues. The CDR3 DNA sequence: TGCGCCAGCAGCTTGGTGCAGGGACAAGAGACCCAGTACTTC. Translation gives CASSLVQGQETQYF.

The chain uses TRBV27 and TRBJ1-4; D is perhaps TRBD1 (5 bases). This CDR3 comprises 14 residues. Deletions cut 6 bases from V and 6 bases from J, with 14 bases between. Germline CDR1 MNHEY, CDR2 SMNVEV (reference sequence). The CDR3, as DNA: TGTGCCAGCAGCCCTACAGGCTTCTATGAAAAACTGTTTTTT. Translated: CASSPTGFYEKLFF.

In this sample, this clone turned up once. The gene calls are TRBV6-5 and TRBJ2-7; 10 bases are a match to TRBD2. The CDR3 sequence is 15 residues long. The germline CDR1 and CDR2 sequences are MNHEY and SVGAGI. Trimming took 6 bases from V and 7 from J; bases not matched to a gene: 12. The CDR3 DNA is TGTGCCAGCAGCCGCGGACTAGCGGAGAGCTGGGAGCAGTACTTC. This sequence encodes CASSRGLAESWEQYF.

The CDR3 loop reads CASSPRTVAGELFF. For the CDR3, the DNA is TGTGCCAGCAGCCCGCGGACAGTGGCCGGGGAGCTGTTTTTT. The rearrangement uses TRBV5-5 and TRBJ2-2, with D possibly being TRBD1 (6 bases). V was pared by 4 bases and J by 6 bases, with 13 bases between. Looked up from germline, CDR1 is SGHKS and CDR2 is YYEKEE (reference sequence). The CDR3 runs 14 residues.

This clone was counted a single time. The CDR3 protein is CASTLTSGSYEQYF. CDR3 bases: TGTGCCAGCACCCTCACTAGCGGCTCCTACGAGCAGTACTTC. V usage is TRBV6-6 and J usage is TRBJ2-7; TRBD2 agrees at 8 bases. This CDR3 is built from 14 residues. V lost 7 bases and J lost 0; bases outside the gene matches: 5. Looked up from germline, CDR1 is MNHNY and CDR2 is SVGAGI (reference sequence).

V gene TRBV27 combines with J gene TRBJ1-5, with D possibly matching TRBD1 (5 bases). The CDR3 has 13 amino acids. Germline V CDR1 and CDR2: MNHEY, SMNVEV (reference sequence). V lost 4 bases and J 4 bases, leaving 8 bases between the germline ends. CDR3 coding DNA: TGTGCCAGCAGTTCATACAGGAATCAGCCCCAGCATTTT. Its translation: CASSSYRNQPQHF.

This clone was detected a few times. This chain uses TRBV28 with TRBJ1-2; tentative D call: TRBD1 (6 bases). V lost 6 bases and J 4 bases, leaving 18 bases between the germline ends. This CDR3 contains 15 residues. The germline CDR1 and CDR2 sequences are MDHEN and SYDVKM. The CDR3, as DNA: TGTGCCAGCAGCCTAATTCCAGGGGCGGCCTATGGCTACACCTTC. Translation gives CASSLIPGAAYGYTF.

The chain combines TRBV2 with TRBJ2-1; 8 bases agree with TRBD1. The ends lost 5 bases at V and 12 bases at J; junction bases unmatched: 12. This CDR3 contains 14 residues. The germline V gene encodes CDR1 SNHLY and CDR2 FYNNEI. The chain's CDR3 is CASSSQGATGVQFF. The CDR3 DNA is TGTGCCAGCAGTTCGCAGGGGGCGACTGGGGTGCAGTTCTTC. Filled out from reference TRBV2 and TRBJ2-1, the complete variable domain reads EPEVTQTPSHQVTQMGQEVILRCVPISNHLYFYWYRQILGQKVEFLVSFYNNEISEKSEIFDDQFSVERPDGSNFTLKIRSTKLEDSAMYFCASSSQGATGVQFFGPGTRLTVL.

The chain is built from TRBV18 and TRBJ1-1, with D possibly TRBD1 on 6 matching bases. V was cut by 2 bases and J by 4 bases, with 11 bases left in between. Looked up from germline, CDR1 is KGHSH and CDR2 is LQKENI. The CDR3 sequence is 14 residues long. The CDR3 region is CASSPKDSRTEAFF. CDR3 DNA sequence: TGTGCCAGCTCACCAAAGGACAGCCGCACTGAAGCTTTCTTT.

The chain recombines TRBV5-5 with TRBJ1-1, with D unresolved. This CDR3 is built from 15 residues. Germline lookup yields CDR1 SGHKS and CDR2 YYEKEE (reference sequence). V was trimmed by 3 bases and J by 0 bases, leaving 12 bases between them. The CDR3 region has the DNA TGTGCCAGCAGCTATTCGCTTACTATGAACACTGAAGCTTTCTTT. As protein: CASSYSLTMNTEAFF.

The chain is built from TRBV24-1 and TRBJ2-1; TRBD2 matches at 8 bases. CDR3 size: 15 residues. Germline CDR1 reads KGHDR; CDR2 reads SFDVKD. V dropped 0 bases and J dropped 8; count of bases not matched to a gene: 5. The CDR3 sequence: CATSDLSGGRDEQFF. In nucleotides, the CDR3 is TGTGCCACCAGTGATTTGTCGGGGGGGAGGGATGAGCAGTTCTTC.

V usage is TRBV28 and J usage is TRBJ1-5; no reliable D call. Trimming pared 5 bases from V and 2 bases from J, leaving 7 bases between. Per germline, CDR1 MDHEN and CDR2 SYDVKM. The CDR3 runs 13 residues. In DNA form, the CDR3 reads TGTGCCAGCAGTCCGCGGGGCAATCAGCCCCAGCATTTT. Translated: CASSPRGNQPQHF.

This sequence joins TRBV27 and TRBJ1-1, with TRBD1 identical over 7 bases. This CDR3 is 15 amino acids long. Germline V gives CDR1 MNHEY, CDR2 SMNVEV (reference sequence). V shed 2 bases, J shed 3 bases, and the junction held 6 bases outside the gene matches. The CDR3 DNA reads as TGTGCCAGCAGTTTAGGGTCAGGGGGTGACACTGAAGCTTTCTTT. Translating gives CASSLGSGGDTEAFF.

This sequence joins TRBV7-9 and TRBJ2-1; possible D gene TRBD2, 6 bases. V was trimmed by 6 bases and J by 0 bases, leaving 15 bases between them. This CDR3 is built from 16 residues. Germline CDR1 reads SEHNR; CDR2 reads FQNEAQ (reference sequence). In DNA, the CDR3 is TGTGCCAGCAGTCTAAGACTAGTCAGCTCCTACAATGAGCAGTTCTTC. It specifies CASSLRLVSSYNEQFF.

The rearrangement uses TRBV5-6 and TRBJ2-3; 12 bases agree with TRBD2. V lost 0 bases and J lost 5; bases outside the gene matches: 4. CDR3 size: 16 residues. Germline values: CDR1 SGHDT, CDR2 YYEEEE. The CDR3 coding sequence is TGTGCCAGCAGCTTGGGACTAGCGGGAGTGCGAGATACGCAGTATTTT. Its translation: CASSLGLAGVRDTQYF.

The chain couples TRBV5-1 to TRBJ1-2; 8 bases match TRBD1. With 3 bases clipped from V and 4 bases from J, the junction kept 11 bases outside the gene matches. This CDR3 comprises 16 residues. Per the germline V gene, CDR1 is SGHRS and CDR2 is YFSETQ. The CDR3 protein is CASSSLRGQDTYGYTF. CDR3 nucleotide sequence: TGCGCCAGCAGCTCACTCCGGGGACAGGATACCTATGGCTACACCTTC.

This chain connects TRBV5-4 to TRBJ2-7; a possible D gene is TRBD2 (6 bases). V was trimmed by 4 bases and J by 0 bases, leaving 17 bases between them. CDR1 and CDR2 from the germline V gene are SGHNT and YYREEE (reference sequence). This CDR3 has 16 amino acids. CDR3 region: CASSPGASMSSYEQYF. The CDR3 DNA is TGTGCCAGCAGCCCGGGAGCTAGCATGAGCTCCTACGAGCAGTACTTC.

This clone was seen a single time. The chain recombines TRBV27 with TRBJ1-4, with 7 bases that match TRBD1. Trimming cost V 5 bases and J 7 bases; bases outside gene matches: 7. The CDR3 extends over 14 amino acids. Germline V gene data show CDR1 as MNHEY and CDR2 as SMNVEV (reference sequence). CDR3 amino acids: CASSRQGWGEKLFF. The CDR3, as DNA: TGTGCCAGCAGTCGACAGGGTTGGGGTGAAAAACTGTTTTTT.

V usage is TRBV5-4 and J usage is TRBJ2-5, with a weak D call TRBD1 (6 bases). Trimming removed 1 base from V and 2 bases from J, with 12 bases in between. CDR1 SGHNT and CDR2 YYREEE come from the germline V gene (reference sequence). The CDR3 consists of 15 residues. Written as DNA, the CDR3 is TGTGCCAGCAGCTTGTTTACAGGGCCGCAAGAGACCCAGTACTTC. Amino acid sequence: CASSLFTGPQETQYF.

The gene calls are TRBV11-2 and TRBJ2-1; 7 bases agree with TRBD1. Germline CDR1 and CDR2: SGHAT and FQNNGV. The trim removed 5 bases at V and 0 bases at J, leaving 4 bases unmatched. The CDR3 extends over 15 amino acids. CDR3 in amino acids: CASSPGTVSYNEQFF. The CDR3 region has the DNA TGTGCCAGCAGCCCAGGGACAGTCTCCTACAATGAGCAGTTCTTC.